A single sample is the source of the 22 T cell receptor beta chains below, sequenced in a study of T cell responses to AZD1222 COVID-19 vaccine. Clones were read by immunoSEQ multiplex PCR, and TCRdb kept only the in-frame ones, dropping some. This table has some 74,000 clones, 90% appearing once. This sample comprised peripheral blood, obtained 28 days after the second AZD1222 dose. The receptors here all came from an adult who received the AZD1222 COVID-19 vaccine.

CDR3 sequence (DNA): TGCGCCAGCAGCCCCGGGACAGGGATGAACATTCAGTACTTC. Its protein product is CASSPGTGMNIQYF. This chain uses TRBV4-3 with TRBJ2-4; the match to TRBD1 covers 9 bases. With V trimmed by 4 bases and J by 7 bases, 5 bases remained unmatched. CDR1 is LGHNA, CDR2 YSLEER, per germline. CDR3 length equals 14 residues.

The chain couples TRBV2 to TRBJ1-5, with TRBD1 matching 9 bases. The germline V gene encodes CDR1 SNHLY and CDR2 FYNNEI. This CDR3 has 14 residues. V was pared by 11 bases and J by 3 bases, with 8 bases of the junction left unmatched. The CDR3 coding sequence is TGTGCCTCTCGGGACAGGGAGGACAATCAGCCCCAGCATTTT. Translated: CASRDREDNQPQHF.

The rearrangement joins TRBV28 to TRBJ2-1; possible D gene TRBD1, 7 bases. The germline gives CDR1 MDHEN, CDR2 SYDVKM. The CDR3 extends over 14 amino acids. V was shortened by 3 bases and J by 6 bases, with 12 bases between the two germline ends. The CDR3 spells CASSLDQGGNEQFF. As DNA, the CDR3 is TGTGCCAGCAGTTTGGATCAGGGGGGCAATGAGCAGTTCTTC.

This chain connects TRBV6-1 to TRBJ2-3; 7 bases match TRBD1. Germline V gene data show CDR1 as MNHNS and CDR2 as SASEGT. Losses at the gene ends were 2 bases for V and 11 bases for J; bases not matched to a gene: 4. The CDR3 contains 12 residues. Written as DNA, the CDR3 is TGTGCCAGCAGTGAATTACAGGGGATGCAGTATTTT. Residues: CASSELQGMQYF.

The chain is built from TRBV28 and TRBJ2-7; tentative D call: TRBD1 (5 bases). Germline V gene sequence: CDR1 MDHEN, CDR2 SYDVKM. Trimming pared 1 base from V and 2 bases from J, leaving 12 bases between. The CDR3 is 15 amino acids. The CDR3 DNA follows: TGTGCCAGCAGTTTATCGAGACAGTCCGCCTACGAGCAGTACTTC. Encoded protein: CASSLSRQSAYEQYF.

The chain recombines TRBV3-1 (or the pseudogene TRBV3-2) with TRBJ1-5; TRBD1 matches 9 bases. Germline CDR1 reads LGHDT; CDR2 reads YNNKEL (reference sequence). CDR3 length: 16 amino acids. Trimming cost V 2 bases and J 7 bases; bases outside gene matches: 9. The CDR3 loop reads CASSQTGTGPSQPQHF. CDR3 bases: TGTGCCAGCAGCCAAACCGGGACAGGGCCATCACAGCCCCAGCATTTT.

The chain carries TRBV24-1 and TRBJ1-4, with D maybe TRBD1 (6 bases). Between the trimmed V and J ends, which lost 3 bases and 3 bases, there was a span of 10 bases. The CDR3 runs 15 residues. Germline CDR1 is KGHDR and CDR2 is SFDVKD. The CDR3 protein is CATSDARGANEKLFF. CDR3 DNA sequence: TGTGCCACCAGTGATGCCAGGGGAGCTAATGAAAAACTGTTTTTT.

The J gene is TRBJ2-7, the V gene TRBV7-2; D possibly uses TRBD1 or TRBD2 (5 bases each). V lost 5 bases, J lost 5 bases, and 16 bases lay in between. CDR3 length equals 14 residues. Germline values: CDR1 SGHTA, CDR2 FQGNSA. For the CDR3, the DNA is TGTGCCAGCAGCCCCTCGGTAGGGACCCACGAGCAGTACTTC. It is translated as CASSPSVGTHEQYF.

The genes are TRBV4-1 and TRBJ1-2; no clear D gene. Germline CDR1 is MGHRA and CDR2 is YSYEKL. The CDR3 has 12 residues. The V gene lost 7 bases and the J gene lost 6 bases, with 12 bases spanning the gap. CDR3 nucleotides: TGCGCCAGCACCGCGGGGTTGGATGGCTACACCTTC. The encoded protein is CASTAGLDGYTF.

V is TRBV9 and J is TRBJ1-4, with TRBD1 as a possible D gene (5 bases). The CDR3 has 13 residues. V gave up 3 bases and J gave up 13 bases, with 16 bases separating them. Per the germline V gene, CDR1 is SGDLS and CDR2 is YYNGEE. CDR3 nucleotides: TGTGCCAGCAGCGCCCACGGACAAGGTTCACTGTTTTTT. Protein sequence: CASSAHGQGSLFF.

This chain joins TRBV28 and TRBJ2-7; 7 bases are a match to TRBD2. The CDR3 loop spans 13 amino acids. In germline, CDR1 is MDHEN, CDR2 SYDVKM. V gave up 7 bases and J gave up 2 bases; unmatched junction bases: 5. The CDR3 DNA is TGTGCCAGCAAAGCCAGCGGGGCCTACGAGCAGTACTTC. Residues: CASKASGAYEQYF.

The DNA for the CDR3 is TGTGCCAGCAGCTCCGAGACGAGGAGCTCTGGGGCCAACGTCCTGACTTTC. It specifies CASSSETRSSGANVLTF. This chain connects TRBV9 to TRBJ2-6, with no clear D. CDR3 length: 17 residues. The germline V gene encodes CDR1 SGDLS and CDR2 YYNGEE. The V gene lost 4 bases and the J gene lost 0 bases, with 14 bases spanning the gap.

The chain joins TRBV3-1 (or the pseudogene TRBV3-2) to TRBJ2-1, with 12 bases aligning to TRBD2. The CDR3 loop spans 17 amino acids. V lost 4 bases and J lost 10; bases outside the gene matches: 14. The germline CDR1 and CDR2 sequences are LGHDT and YNNKEL (reference sequence). In DNA form, the CDR3 reads TGTGCCAGCAGCCGAGGCGGGACTAGCGGGTACGAAGGGGAGCAGTTCTTC. Encoded protein: CASSRGGTSGYEGEQFF.

The V call is TRBV19, the J call TRBJ1-2; D not certain. Germline values: CDR1 LNHDA, CDR2 SQIVND (reference sequence). The CDR3 consists of 14 residues. Trimming removed 8 bases at V and 4 bases at J, with 17 bases between. In DNA, the CDR3 is TGTGCCAGTCTACCCGGAGCTGAGTCCTATGGCTACACCTTC. This translates into CASLPGAESYGYTF.

This clone was counted once. The rearrangement links TRBV11-1 to TRBJ2-3, with 7 nucleotides matching TRBD1. CDR3 length: 15 amino acids. After removal of 5 bases from V and 3 bases from J, the junction contained 8 bases not matched to a gene. The germline V gene encodes CDR1 SGHAT and CDR2 FQDESV (reference sequence). Here the CDR3 reads CASSPTGLRTDTQYF. In DNA, the CDR3 is TGTGCCAGCAGCCCGACAGGGTTAAGAACAGATACGCAGTATTTT.

This clone was detected only a few times. V gene TRBV3-1 (or the pseudogene TRBV3-2) combines with J gene TRBJ2-7, with 7 bases fitting TRBD2. The ends lost 2 bases at V and 3 bases at J; junction bases unmatched: 4. From germline, CDR1 is LGHDT and CDR2 YNNKEL (reference sequence). The CDR3 sequence is 14 residues long. CDR3 coding DNA: TGTGCCAGCAGCCAATCGGGGGGAGGCTACGAGCAGTACTTC. Amino acids: CASSQSGGGYEQYF.

The chain is built from TRBV28 and TRBJ1-2, with D unresolved. The V gene's germline CDR1 is MDHEN and CDR2 SYDVKM. V was pared by 5 bases and J by 2 bases, with 0 bases between. This CDR3 region has 10 residues. CDR3 nucleotide sequence: TGTGCCAGCAGTAACTATGGCTACACCTTC. Its translation is CASSNYGYTF.

The gene calls are TRBV24-1 and TRBJ1-1; no firm D call. The CDR3 runs to 14 residues. Germline V gene lookup returns CDR1 KGHDR and CDR2 SFDVKD. The V end was cut by 4 bases, the J end by 0 bases, with 8 bases between. CDR3 sequence (DNA): TGTGCCACCAGTGACGGGGATTTGAACACTGAAGCTTTCTTT. It is translated as CATSDGDLNTEAFF.

The chain has TRBV7-7 and TRBJ2-7; 7 bases match TRBD1. The CDR3 is 16 residues long. Germline V gene sequence: CDR1 SSHAT, CDR2 FNYEAQ (reference sequence). Trimming took 5 bases from V and 4 from J; bases not matched to a gene: 14. This chain's CDR3 is CASSPTYRQGWYEQYF. The CDR3, as DNA: TGTGCCAGCAGCCCCACTTACCGACAGGGCTGGTACGAGCAGTACTTC.

This chain links TRBV9 with TRBJ2-3, with D possibly being TRBD1 or TRBD2 (6 bases each). Germline CDR1 SGDLS, CDR2 YYNGEE. The CDR3 is made up of 15 amino acids. The V end was cut by 0 bases, the J end by 0 bases, with 8 bases between. The CDR3 DNA reads as TGTGCCAGCAGCGTAGGGGGGGCTAGCACAGATACGCAGTATTTT. Protein: CASSVGGASTDTQYF.

The genes are TRBV10-1 and TRBJ2-1; 11 nucleotides match TRBD1. Germline V gene sequence: CDR1 WNHNN, CDR2 SYGVQD (reference sequence). The V gene end was trimmed by 6 bases and the J gene end by 1 base; junction bases not matched to a gene: 14. The CDR3 loop spans 19 amino acids. CDR3: CASRHGTRGQGESYNEQFF. The CDR3 DNA follows: TGCGCCAGCAGGCACGGGACCCGGGGACAGGGGGAGTCCTACAATGAGCAGTTCTTC.

Written as DNA, the CDR3 is TGTGCCACCAGCCCGCAGGACAGGAATAATTCACCCCTCCACTTT. Translation gives CATSPQDRNNSPLHF. This chain connects TRBV15 to TRBJ1-6; 7 bases are shared with TRBD1. Trimming removed 5 bases from V and 5 bases from J; junction bases left unmatched: 6. This CDR3 is 15 amino acids long. The germline V gene encodes CDR1 LNHNV and CDR2 YYDKDF (reference sequence).